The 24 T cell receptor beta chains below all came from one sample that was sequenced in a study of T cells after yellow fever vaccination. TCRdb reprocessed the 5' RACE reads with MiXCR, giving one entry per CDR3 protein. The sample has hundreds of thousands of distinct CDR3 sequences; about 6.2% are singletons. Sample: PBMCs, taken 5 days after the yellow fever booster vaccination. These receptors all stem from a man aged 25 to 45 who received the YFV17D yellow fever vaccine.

The CDR3 spells CSASDRGFAYEQYF. CDR3 bases: TGCAGTGCTAGCGACAGGGGATTCGCCTACGAGCAGTACTTC. V is TRBV20-1 and J is TRBJ2-7; 8 bases line up with TRBD1. Germline assignment: CDR1 DFQATT and CDR2 SNEGSKA (reference sequence). The CDR3 totals 14 residues. Trimming took 3 bases from V and 2 from J; bases not matched to a gene: 6.

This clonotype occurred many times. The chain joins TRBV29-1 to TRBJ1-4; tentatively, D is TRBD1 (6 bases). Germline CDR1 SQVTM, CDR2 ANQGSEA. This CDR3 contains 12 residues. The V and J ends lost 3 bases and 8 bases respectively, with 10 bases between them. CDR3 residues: CSVEEGTEKLFF. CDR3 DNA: TGCAGCGTTGAGGAGGGGACAGAAAAACTGTTTTTT.

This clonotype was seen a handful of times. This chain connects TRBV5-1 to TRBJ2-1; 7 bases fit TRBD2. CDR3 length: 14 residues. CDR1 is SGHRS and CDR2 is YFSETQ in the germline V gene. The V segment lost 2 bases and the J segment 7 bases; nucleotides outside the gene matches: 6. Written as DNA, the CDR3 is TGCGCCAGCAGCTTTGCCCCGGGACTAAATGAGCAGTTCTTC. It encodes CASSFAPGLNEQFF.

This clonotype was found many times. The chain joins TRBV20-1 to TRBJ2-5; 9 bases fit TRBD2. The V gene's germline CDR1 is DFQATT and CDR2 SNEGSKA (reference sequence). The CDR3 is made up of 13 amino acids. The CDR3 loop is CRAGREGRETQYF. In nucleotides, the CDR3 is TGCAGAGCCGGGCGGGAGGGTCGGGAGACCCAGTACTTC.

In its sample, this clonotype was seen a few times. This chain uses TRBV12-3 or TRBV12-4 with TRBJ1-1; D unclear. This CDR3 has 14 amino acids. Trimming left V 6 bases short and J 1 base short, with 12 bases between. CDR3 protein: CASRPPRGNTEAFF. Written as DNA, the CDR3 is TGTGCCAGCAGACCCCCTCGCGGGAACACTGAAGCTTTCTTT.

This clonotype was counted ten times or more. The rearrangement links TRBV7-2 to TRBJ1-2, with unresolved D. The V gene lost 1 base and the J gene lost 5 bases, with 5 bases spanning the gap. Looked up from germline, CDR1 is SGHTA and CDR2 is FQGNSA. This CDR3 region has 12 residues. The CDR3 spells CASSLDIYGYTF. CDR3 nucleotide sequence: TGTGCCAGCAGCTTAGACATTTATGGCTACACCTTC. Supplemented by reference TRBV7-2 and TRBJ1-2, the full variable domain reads GAGVSQSPSNKVTEKGKDVELRCDPISGHTALYWYRQSLGQGLEFLIYFQGNSAPDKSGLPSDRFSAERTGGSVSTLTIQRTQQEDSAVYLCASSLDIYGYTFGSGTRLTVV.

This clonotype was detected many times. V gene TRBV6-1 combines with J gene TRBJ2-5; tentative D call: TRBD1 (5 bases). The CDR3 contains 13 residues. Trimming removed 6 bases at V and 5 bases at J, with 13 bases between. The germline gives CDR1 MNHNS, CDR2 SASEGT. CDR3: CASSRQWLETQYF. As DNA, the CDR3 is TGTGCCAGCAGCCGACAGTGGTTGGAGACCCAGTACTTC.

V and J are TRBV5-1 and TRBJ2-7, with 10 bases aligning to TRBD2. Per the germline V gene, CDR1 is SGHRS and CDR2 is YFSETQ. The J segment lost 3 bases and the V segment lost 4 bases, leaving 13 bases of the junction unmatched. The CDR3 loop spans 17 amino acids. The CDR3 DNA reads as TGCGCCAGCAGCCCCGGACTAGCGGCCCCCGAGAGCTACGAGCAGTACTTC. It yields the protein CASSPGLAAPESYEQYF.

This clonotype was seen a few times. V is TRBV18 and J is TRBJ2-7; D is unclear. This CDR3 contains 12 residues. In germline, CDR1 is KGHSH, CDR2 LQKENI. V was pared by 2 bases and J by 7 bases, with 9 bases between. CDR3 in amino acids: CASSPLADEQYF. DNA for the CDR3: TGTGCCAGCTCACCATTGGCAGATGAGCAGTACTTC.

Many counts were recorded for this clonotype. CDR3 region: CASSQTSSGAFNEQFF. The CDR3 DNA is TGTGCCAGCAGCCAAACGAGTAGCGGGGCCTTCAATGAGCAGTTCTTC. The chain recombines TRBV4-2 with TRBJ2-1, with TRBD2 matching 8 bases. CDR1 and CDR2 from the germline V gene are LGHNA and YNFKEQ. The CDR3 is 16 residues long. V lost 2 bases and J lost 6; bases outside the gene matches: 9.

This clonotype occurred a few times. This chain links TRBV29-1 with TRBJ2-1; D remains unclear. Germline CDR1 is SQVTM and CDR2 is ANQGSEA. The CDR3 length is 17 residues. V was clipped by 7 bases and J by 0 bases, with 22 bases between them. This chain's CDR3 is CSAEEDWSRLSYNEQFF. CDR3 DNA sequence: TGCAGCGCAGAAGAGGATTGGAGCCGACTCTCCTACAATGAGCAGTTCTTC.

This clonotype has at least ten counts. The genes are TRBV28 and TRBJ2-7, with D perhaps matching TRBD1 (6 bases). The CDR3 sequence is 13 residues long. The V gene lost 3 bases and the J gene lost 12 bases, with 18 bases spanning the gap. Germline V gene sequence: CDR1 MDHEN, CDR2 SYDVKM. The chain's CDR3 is CASSFRPGQTAYF. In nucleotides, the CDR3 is TGTGCCAGCAGTTTTAGGCCGGGACAAACGGCGTACTTC.

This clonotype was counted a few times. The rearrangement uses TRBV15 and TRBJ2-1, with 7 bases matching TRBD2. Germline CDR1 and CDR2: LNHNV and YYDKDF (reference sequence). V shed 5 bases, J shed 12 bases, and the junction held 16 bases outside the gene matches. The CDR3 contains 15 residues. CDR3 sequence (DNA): TGTGCCACCAGCCTACGACTAGAGGCGGGGGTTGGGCAGTTCTTC. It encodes CATSLRLEAGVGQFF.

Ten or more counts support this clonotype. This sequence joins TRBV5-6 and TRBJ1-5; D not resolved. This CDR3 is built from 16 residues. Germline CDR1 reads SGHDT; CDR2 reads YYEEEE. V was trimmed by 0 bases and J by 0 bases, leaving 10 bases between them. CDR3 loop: CASSLAAGNSNQPQHF. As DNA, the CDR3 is TGTGCCAGCAGCTTGGCCGCGGGGAATAGCAATCAGCCCCAGCATTTT.

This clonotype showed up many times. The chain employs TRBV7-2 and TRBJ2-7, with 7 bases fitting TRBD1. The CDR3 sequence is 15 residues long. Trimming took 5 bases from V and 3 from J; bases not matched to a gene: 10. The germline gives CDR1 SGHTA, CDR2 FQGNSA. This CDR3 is CASSALGTALYEQYF. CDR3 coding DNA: TGTGCCAGCAGCGCCCTGGGGACAGCGCTCTACGAGCAGTACTTC.

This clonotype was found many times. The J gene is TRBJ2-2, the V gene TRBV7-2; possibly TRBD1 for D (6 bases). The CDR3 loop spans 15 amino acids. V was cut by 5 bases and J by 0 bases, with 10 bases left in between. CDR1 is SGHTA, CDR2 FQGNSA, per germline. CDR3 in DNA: TGTGCCAGCAGCCCCGGGACAACGAACACCGGGGAGCTGTTTTTT. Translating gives CASSPGTTNTGELFF.

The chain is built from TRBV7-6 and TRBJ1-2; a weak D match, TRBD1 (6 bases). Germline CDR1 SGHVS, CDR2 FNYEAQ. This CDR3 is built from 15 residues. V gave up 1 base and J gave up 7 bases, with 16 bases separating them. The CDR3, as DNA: TGTGCCAGCAGCTTAGGAGGAATGCAAGGGGGTGGCTACACCTTC. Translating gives CASSLGGMQGGGYTF.

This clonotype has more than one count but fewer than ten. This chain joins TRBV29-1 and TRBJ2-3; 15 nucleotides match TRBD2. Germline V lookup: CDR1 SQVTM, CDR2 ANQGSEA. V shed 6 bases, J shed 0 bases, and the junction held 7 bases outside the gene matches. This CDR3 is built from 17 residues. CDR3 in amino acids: CSVGTSGRISSTDTQYF. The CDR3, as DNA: TGCAGCGTCGGGACTAGCGGGAGGATTAGTAGCACAGATACGCAGTATTTT.

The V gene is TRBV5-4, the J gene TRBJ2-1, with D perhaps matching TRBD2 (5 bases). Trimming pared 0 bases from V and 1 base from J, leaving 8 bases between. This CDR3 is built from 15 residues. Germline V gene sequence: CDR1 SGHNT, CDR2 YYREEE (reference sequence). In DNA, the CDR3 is TGTGCCAGCAGCTTGGCCGGGGAGTCCTACAATGAGCAGTTCTTC. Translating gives CASSLAGESYNEQFF. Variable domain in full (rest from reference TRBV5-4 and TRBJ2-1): ETGVTQSPTHLIKTRGQQVTLRCSSQSGHNTVSWYQQALGQGPQFIFQYYREEENGRGNFPPRFSGLQFPNYSSELNVNALELDDSALYLCASSLAGESYNEQFFGPGTRLTVL.

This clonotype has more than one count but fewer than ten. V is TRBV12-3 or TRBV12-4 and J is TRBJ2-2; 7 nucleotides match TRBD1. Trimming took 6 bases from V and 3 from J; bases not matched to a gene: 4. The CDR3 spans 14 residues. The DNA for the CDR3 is TGTGCCAGCAGGACCGGGACAGACACCGGGGAGCTGTTTTTT. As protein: CASRTGTDTGELFF.

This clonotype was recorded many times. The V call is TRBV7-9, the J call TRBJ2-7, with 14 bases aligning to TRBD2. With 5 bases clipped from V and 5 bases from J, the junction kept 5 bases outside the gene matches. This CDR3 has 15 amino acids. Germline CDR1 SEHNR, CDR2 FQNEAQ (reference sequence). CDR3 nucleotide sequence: TGTGCCAGCAGCGAAGGACTAGCGGGAGGCCACGAGCAGTACTTC. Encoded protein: CASSEGLAGGHEQYF. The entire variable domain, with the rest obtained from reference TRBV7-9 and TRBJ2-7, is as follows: DTGVSQNPRHKITKRGQNVTFRCDPISEHNRLYWYRQTLGQGPEFLTYFQNEAQLEKSRLLSDRFSAERPKGSFSTLEIQRTEQGDSAMYLCASSEGLAGGHEQYFGPGTRLTVT.

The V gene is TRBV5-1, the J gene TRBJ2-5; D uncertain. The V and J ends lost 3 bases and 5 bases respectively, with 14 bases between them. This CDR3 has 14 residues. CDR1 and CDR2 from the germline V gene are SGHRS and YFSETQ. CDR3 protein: CASSSDGRPETQYF. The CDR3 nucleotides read TGCGCCAGCAGCTCGGACGGGCGGCCGGAGACCCAGTACTTC. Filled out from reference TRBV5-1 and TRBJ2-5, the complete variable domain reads KAGVTQTPRYLIKTRGQQVTLSCSPISGHRSVSWYQQTPGQGLQFLFEYFSETQRNKGNFPGRFSGRQFSNSRSEMNVSTLELGDSALYLCASSSDGRPETQYFGPGTRLLVL.

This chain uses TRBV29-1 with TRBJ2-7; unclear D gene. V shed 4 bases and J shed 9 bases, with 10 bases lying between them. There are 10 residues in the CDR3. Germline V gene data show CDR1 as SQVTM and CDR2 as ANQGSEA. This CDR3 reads CSVGNTVQYF. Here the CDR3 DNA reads TGCAGCGTTGGAAACACGGTGCAGTACTTC.

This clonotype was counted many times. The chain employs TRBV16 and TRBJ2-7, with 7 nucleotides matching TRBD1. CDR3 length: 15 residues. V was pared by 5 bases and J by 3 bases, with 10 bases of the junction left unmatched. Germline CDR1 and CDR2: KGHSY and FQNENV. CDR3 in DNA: TGTGCCAGCAGCGGAACGGGACAGAAAGGCTACGAGCAGTACTTC. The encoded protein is CASSGTGQKGYEQYF.